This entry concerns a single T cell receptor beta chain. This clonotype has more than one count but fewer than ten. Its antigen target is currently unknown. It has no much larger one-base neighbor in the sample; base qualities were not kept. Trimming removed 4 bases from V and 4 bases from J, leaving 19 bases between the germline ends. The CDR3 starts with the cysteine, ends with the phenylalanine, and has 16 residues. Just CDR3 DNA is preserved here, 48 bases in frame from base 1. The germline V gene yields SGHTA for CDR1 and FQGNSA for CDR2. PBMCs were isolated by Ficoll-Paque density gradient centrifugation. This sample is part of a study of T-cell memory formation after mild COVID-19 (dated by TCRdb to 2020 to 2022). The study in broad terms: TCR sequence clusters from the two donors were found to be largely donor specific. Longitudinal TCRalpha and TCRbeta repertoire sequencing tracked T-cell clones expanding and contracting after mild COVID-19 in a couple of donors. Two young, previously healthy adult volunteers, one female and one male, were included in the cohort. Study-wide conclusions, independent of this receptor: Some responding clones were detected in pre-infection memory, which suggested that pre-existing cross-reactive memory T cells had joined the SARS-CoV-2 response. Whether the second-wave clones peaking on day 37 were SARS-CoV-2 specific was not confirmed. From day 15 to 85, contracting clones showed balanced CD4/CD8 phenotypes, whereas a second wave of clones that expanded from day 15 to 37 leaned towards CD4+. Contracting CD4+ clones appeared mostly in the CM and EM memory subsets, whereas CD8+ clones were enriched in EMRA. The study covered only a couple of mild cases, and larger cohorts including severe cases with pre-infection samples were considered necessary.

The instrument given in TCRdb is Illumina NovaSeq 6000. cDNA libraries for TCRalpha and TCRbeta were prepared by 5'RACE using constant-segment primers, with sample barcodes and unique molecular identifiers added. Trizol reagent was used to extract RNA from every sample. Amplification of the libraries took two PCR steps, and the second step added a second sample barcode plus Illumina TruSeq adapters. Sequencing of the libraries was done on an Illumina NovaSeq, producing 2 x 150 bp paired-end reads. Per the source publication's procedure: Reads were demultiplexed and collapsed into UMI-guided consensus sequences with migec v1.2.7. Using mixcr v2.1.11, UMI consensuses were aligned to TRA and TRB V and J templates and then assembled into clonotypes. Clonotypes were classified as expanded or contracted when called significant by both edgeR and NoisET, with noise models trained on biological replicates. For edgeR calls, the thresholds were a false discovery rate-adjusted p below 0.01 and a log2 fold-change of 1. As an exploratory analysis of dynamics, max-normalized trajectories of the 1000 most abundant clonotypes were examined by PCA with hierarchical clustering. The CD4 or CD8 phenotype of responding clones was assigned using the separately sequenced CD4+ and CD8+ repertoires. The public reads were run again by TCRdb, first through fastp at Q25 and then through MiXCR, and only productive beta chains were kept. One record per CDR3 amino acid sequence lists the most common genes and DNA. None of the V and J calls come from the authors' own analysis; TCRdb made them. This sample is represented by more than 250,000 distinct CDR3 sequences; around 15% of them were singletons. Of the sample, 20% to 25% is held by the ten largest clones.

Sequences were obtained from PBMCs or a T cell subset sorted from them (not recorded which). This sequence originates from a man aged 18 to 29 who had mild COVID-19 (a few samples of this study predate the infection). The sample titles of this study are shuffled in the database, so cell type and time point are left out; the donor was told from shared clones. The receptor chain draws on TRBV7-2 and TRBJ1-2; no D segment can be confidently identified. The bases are TGTGCCAGCAGCTCCGGGCCCCTCCCGGCCGGCTATGGCTACACCTTC. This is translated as CASSSGPLPAGYGYTF. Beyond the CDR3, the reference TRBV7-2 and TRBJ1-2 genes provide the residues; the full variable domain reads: GAGVSQSPSNKVTEKGKDVELRCDPISGHTALYWYRQSLGQGLEFLIYFQGNSAPDKSGLPSDRFSAERTGGSVSTLTIQRTQQEDSAVYLCASSSGPLPAGYGYTFGSGTRLTVV.